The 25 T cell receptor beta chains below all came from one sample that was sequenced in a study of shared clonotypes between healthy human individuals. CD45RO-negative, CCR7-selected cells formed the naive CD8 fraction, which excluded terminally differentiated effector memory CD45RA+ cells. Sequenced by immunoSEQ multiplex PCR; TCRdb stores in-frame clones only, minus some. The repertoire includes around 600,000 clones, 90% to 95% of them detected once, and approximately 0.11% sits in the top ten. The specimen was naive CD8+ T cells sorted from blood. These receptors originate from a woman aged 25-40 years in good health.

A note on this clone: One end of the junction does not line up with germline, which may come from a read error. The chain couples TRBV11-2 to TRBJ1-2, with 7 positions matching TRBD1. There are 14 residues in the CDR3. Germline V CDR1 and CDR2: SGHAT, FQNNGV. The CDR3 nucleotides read TGTGCCAGCAGTTTAGACAGGGCCATCGATGGCTACACCTTC. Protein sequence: CASSLDRAIDGYTF. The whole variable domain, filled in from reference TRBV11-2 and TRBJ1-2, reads EAGVAQSPRYKIIEKRQSVAFWCNPISGHATLYWYQQILGQGPKLLIQFQNNGVVDDSQLPKDRFSAERLKGVDSTLKIQPAKLEDSAVYLCASSLDRAIDGYTFGSGTRLTVV.

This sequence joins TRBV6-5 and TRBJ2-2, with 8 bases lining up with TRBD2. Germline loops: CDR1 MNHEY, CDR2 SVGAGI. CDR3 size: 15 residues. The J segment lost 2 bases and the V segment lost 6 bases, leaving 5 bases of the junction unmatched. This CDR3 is CASSSGTSNTGELFF. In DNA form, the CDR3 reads TGTGCCAGCAGCAGCGGGACTAGTAACACCGGGGAGCTGTTTTTT.

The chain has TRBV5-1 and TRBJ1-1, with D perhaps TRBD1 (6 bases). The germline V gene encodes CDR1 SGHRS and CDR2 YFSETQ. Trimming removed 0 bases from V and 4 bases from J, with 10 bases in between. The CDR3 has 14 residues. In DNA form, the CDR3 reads TGCGCCAGCAGCTTGGCGGGGGCGGCCACTGAAGCTTTCTTT. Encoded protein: CASSLAGAATEAFF.

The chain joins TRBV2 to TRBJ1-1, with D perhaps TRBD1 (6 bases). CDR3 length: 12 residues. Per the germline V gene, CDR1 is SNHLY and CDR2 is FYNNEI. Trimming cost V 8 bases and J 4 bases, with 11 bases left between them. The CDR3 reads CASLQGGTEAFF. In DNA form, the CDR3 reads TGTGCCAGCCTACAGGGCGGCACTGAAGCTTTCTTT.

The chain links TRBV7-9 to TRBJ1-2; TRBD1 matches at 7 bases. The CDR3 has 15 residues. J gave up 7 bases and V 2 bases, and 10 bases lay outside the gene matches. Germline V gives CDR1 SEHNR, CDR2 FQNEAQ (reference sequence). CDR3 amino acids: CASSLRDRAVSGYTF. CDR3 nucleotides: TGTGCCAGCAGCTTACGAGACAGGGCGGTGAGTGGCTACACCTTC. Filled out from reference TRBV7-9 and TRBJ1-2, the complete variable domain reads DTGVSQNPRHKITKRGQNVTFRCDPISEHNRLYWYRQTLGQGPEFLTYFQNEAQLEKSRLLSDRFSAERPKGSFSTLEIQRTEQGDSAMYLCASSLRDRAVSGYTFGSGTRLTVV.

The CDR3, as DNA: TGTGCCAGCAGCTACCAGAGGGACAGGTATTACGAGCAGTACTTC. Translated: CASSYQRDRYYEQYF. The rearrangement joins TRBV11-2 to TRBJ2-7; 8 bases agree with TRBD1. The V and J ends lost 4 bases and 4 bases, in that order; junction bases with no gene match: 9. The CDR3 extends over 15 amino acids. The germline gives CDR1 SGHAT, CDR2 FQNNGV.

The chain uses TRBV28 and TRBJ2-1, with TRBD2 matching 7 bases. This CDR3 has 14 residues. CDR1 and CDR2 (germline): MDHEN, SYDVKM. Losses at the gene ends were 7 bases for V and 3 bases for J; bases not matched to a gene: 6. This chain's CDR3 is CASTLAEVYNEQFF. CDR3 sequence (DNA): TGTGCCAGCACGCTAGCGGAGGTCTACAATGAGCAGTTCTTC.

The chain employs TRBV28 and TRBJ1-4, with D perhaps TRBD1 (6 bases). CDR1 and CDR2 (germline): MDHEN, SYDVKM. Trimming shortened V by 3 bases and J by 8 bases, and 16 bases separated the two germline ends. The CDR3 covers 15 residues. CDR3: CASSFRGLRQEKLFF. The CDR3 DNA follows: TGTGCCAGCAGTTTTCGGGGGCTGAGGCAAGAAAAACTGTTTTTT.

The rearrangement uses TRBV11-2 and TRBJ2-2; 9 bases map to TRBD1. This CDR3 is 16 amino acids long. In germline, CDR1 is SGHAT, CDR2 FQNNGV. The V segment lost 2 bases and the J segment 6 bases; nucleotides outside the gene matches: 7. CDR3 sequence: CASSLLGQGTPGELFF. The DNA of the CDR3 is TGTGCCAGCAGCTTACTAGGACAGGGGACCCCCGGGGAGCTGTTTTTT.

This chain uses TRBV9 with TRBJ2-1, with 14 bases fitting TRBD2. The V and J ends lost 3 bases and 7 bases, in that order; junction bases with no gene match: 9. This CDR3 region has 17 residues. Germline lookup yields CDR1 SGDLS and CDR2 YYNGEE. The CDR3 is CASSGGLAGALGNEQFF. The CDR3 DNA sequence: TGTGCCAGCAGCGGGGGACTAGCGGGAGCGTTGGGTAATGAGCAGTTCTTC. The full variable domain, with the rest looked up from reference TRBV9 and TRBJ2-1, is DSGVTQTPKHLITATGQRVTLRCSPRSGDLSVYWYQQSLDQGLQFLIQYYNGEERAKGNILERFSAQQFPDLHSELNLSSLELGDSALYFCASSGGLAGALGNEQFFGPGTRLTVL.

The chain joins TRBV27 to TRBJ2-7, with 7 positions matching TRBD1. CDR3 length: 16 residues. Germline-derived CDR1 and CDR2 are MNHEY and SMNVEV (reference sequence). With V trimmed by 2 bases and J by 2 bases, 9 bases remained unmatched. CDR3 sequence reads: CASSLSRGSLAYEQYF. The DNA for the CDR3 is TGTGCCAGCAGTTTAAGCAGGGGGAGCTTGGCCTACGAGCAGTACTTC.

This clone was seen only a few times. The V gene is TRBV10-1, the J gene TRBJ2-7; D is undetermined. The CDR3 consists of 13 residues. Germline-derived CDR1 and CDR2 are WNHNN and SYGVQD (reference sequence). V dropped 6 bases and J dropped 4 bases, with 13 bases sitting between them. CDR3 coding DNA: TGCGCCAGCAGCGAACTTAAAGGGTACGAGCAGTACTTC. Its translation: CASSELKGYEQYF.

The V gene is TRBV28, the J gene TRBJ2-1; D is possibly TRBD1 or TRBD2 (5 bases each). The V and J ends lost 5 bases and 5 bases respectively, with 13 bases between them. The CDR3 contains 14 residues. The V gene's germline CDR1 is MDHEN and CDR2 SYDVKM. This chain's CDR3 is CASSAGAEDNEQFF. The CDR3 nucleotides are TGTGCCAGCAGTGCCGGGGCCGAGGACAATGAGCAGTTCTTC.

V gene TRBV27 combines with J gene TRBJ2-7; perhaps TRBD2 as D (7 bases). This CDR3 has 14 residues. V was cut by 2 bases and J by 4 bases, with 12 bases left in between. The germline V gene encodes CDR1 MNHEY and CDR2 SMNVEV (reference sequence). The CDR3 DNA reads TGTGCCAGCAGTTTAGGGGGGGCTGGGTACGAGCAGTACTTC. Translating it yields CASSLGGAGYEQYF.

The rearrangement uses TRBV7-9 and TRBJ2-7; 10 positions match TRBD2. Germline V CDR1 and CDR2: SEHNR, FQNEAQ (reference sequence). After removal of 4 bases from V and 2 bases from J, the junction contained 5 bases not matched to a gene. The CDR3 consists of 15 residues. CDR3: CASSSVSGRPYEQYF. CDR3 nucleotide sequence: TGTGCCAGCAGCTCTGTTAGCGGGAGGCCCTACGAGCAGTACTTC.

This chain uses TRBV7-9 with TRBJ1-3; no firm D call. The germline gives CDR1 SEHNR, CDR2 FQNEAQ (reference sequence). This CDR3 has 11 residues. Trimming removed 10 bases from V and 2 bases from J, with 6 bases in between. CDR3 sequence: CATTAGNTIYF. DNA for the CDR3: TGTGCCACAACTGCTGGAAACACCATATATTTT.

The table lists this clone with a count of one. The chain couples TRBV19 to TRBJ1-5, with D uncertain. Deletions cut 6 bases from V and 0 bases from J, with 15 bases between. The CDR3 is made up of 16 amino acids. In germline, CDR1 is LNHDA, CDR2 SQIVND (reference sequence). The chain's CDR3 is CASRGPEQYSNQPQHF. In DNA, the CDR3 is TGTGCCAGTAGAGGTCCGGAACAGTATAGCAATCAGCCCCAGCATTTT.

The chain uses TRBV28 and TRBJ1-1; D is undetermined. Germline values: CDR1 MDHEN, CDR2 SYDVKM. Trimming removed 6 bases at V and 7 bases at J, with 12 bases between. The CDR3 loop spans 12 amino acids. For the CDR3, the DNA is TGTGCCAGCAGCTACACCGGGGTTGAAGCTTTCTTT. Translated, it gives CASSYTGVEAFF.

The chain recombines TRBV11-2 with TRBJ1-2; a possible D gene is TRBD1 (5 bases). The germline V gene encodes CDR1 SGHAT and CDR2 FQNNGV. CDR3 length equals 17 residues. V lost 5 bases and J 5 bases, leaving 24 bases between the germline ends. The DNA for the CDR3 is TGTGCCAGCAGCCCAATCCGCGGGGCCCGAGCGAGGTATGGCTACACCTTC. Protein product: CASSPIRGARARYGYTF.

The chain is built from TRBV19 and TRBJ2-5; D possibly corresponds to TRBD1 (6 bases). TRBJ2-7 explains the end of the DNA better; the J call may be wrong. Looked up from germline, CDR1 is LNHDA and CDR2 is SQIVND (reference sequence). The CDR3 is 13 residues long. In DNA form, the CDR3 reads TGTGCCAGTAGTCTTACAGGGACCTACGAGCAGTACTTC. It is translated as CASSLTGTYEQYF.

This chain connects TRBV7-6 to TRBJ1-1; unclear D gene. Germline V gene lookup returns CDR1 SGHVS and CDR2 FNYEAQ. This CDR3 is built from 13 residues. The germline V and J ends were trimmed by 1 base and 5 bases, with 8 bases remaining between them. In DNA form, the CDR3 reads TGTGCCAGCAGCTTAGGGGCAGTTACTGAAGCTTTCTTT. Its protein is CASSLGAVTEAFF.

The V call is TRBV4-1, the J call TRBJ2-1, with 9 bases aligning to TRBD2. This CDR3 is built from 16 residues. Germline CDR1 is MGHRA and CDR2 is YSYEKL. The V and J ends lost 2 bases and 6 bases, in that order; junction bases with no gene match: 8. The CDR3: CASSQPGLARGNEQFF. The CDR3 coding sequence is TGCGCCAGCAGCCAACCAGGACTAGCGAGGGGCAATGAGCAGTTCTTC.

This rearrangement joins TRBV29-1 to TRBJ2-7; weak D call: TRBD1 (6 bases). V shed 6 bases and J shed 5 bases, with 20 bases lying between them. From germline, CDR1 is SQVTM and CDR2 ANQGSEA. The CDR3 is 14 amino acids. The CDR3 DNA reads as TGCAGCGTGAACCTACAGGGTGGGTACGACGAGCAGTACTTC. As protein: CSVNLQGGYDEQYF.

CDR3 region: CASTHSSYNEQFF. The CDR3 region has the DNA TGTGCCAGCACGCACAGCTCCTACAATGAGCAGTTCTTC. The rearrangement joins TRBV28 to TRBJ2-1; D is uncertain. CDR3 length: 13 amino acids. Looked up from germline, CDR1 is MDHEN and CDR2 is SYDVKM. The V and J ends lost 7 bases and 0 bases respectively, with 7 bases between them.

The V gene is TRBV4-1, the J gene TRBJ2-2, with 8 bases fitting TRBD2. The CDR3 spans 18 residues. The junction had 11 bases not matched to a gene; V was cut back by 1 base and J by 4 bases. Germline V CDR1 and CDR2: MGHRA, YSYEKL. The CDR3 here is CASSQGFLVGGVTGELFF. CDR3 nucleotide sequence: TGCGCCAGCAGCCAAGGTTTCCTCGTCGGGGGGGTCACCGGGGAGCTGTTTTTT.